Presented here are 19 T cell receptor beta chains from one specimen sequenced in a study of metastatic and nonmetastatic thyroid tumors. TCRdb called clones again from the PCR reads with MiXCR. The table includes about 32,000 clones, 33% detected once. All patients were untreated before thyroid surgery. The sequenced sample was tumor tissue. These receptors all come from a female donor with papillary thyroid cancer or a benign thyroid nodule (not recorded which). Some clones in this sample may be carry-over from other donors' samples.

This clone was seen more than once but under ten times. Germline and junction disagree at one end, which may indicate a read error. The V and J genes are TRBV28 and TRBJ2-1, with 8 bases fitting TRBD1. CDR3 length: 16 residues. Germline-derived CDR1 and CDR2 are MDHEN and SYDVKM. The CDR3 DNA reads as TGTGCCAGCAGTCTATGGACAGGGACCGAGCTCAATGAGCAGTTCTTC. Encoded protein: CASSLWTGTELNEQFF.

This clone was detected a few times. The genes are TRBV19 and TRBJ2-5, with D perhaps matching TRBD1 (6 bases). Per germline, CDR1 LNHDA and CDR2 SQIVND (reference sequence). The CDR3 is 15 residues long. The V end lost 7 bases, the J end lost 4 bases, and 19 bases lay between the germline ends. The CDR3 region has the DNA TGTGCCAGTACCCTCCAGGGGCGTCGGGGAGAGACCCAGTACTTC. It yields the protein CASTLQGRRGETQYF. Full variable domain (rest looked up from reference TRBV19 and TRBJ2-5): DGGITQSPKYLFRKEGQNVTLSCEQNLNHDAMYWYRQDPGQGLRLIYYSQIVNDFQKGDIAEGYSVSREKKESFPLTVTSAQKNPTAFYLCASTLQGRRGETQYFGPGTRLLVL.

This clone was counted only a few times. This rearrangement joins TRBV6-2 or TRBV6-3 to TRBJ1-1; perhaps TRBD1 as D (6 bases). The CDR3 totals 12 residues. V was shortened by 5 bases and J by 5 bases, with 9 bases between the two germline ends. Germline CDR1 reads MNHEY; CDR2 reads SVGEGT. CDR3 sequence (DNA): TGTGCCAGCAGTCAGAGGGGGACTGAAGCTTTCTTT. It yields the protein CASSQRGTEAFF.

This clone was counted only a few times. The gene calls are TRBV6-1 and TRBJ1-2, with 7 bases identical to TRBD1. Trimming cost V 6 bases and J 3 bases; bases outside gene matches: 13. The germline V gene encodes CDR1 MNHNS and CDR2 SASEGT. The CDR3 totals 16 residues. In DNA form, the CDR3 reads TGTGCCAGCAGAATCCTTTCCGGGACAGTGTACTATGGCTACACCTTC. Translation: CASRILSGTVYYGYTF.

The gene calls are TRBV12-3 or TRBV12-4 and TRBJ2-3, with a tentative D call TRBD1 (6 bases). The CDR3 is 15 amino acids. V lost 3 bases and J 0 bases, leaving 10 bases between the germline ends. CDR3: CASSFGQRSTDTQYF. The DNA for the CDR3 is TGTGCCAGCAGTTTCGGACAGCGGAGCACAGATACGCAGTATTTT.

The chain has TRBV19 and TRBJ2-1; tentative D call: TRBD2 (6 bases). Germline V CDR1 and CDR2: LNHDA, SQIVND (reference sequence). Deletions cut 8 bases from V and 4 bases from J, with 15 bases between. This CDR3 has 14 residues. CDR3 coding DNA: TGTGCCAGTGAATCTCGGGGGTCATACAATGAGCAGTTCTTC. Its translation is CASESRGSYNEQFF.

This chain joins TRBV7-2 and TRBJ2-3, with TRBD2 matching 12 bases. CDR1 is SGHTA, CDR2 FQGNSA, per germline. The CDR3 consists of 18 residues. Trimming took 3 bases from V and 3 from J; bases not matched to a gene: 10. As DNA, the CDR3 is TGTGCCAGCAGCTTCGCCTATATACTAGCGGGAGGTACAGATACGCAGTATTTT. The encoded protein is CASSFAYILAGGTDTQYF. Full variable domain (missing parts from reference TRBV7-2 and TRBJ2-3): GAGVSQSPSNKVTEKGKDVELRCDPISGHTALYWYRQSLGQGLEFLIYFQGNSAPDKSGLPSDRFSAERTGGSVSTLTIQRTQQEDSAVYLCASSFAYILAGGTDTQYFGPGTRLTVL.

V is TRBV20-1 and J is TRBJ2-7, with a possible D match to TRBD1 (6 bases). Trimming cost V 0 bases and J 0 bases, with 12 bases left between them. The CDR3 runs 15 residues. Germline CDR1 and CDR2: DFQATT and SNEGSKA (reference sequence). CDR3 loop: CSARDLQGSSYEQYF. CDR3 sequence (DNA): TGCAGTGCTAGAGACTTACAGGGCAGCTCCTACGAGCAGTACTTC.

CDR3 nucleotide sequence: TGCGCCAGCAGCTTGGTTGGCGGGAGCTCCTACAATGAGCAGTTCTTC. Encoded protein: CASSLVGGSSYNEQFF. The gene calls are TRBV5-1 and TRBJ2-1; 7 bases line up with TRBD2. CDR1 SGHRS and CDR2 YFSETQ come from the germline V gene. The CDR3 totals 16 residues. V trimming: 0 bases; J trimming: 0 bases; junction bases outside the gene matches: 3.

The table lists this clone with a few counts. The V and J genes are TRBV10-3 and TRBJ1-1, with TRBD1 identical over 9 bases. Trimming took 2 bases from V and 3 from J; bases not matched to a gene: 7. This CDR3 has 16 residues. CDR1 is ENHRY and CDR2 is SYGVKD in the germline V gene. CDR3 nucleotide sequence: TGTGCCATCAGTGAGGGACAGGGGAAGGTAGACACTGAAGCTTTCTTT. It is translated as CAISEGQGKVDTEAFF.

This clone was detected a few times. CDR3 in amino acids: CASSEGVGGIYEQYF. Here the CDR3 DNA reads TGTGCCAGCAGTGAAGGGGTAGGGGGCATCTACGAGCAGTACTTC. This rearrangement joins TRBV6-1 to TRBJ2-7; 7 positions match TRBD1. The V gene end was trimmed by 1 base and the J gene end by 3 bases; junction bases not matched to a gene: 6. The length of the CDR3 is 15 residues. Germline CDR1 MNHNS, CDR2 SASEGT.

This clone was observed a few times. This chain joins TRBV6-1 and TRBJ1-1, with 7 positions matching TRBD1. J was trimmed by 4 bases and V by 8 bases; bases with no gene match: 7. This CDR3 is built from 13 residues. CDR1 is MNHNS, CDR2 SASEGT, per germline. CDR3 DNA sequence: TGTGCCAGCCAGACAGGGATGTTCACTGAAGCTTTCTTT. Its protein product is CASQTGMFTEAFF.

This clone was recorded a few times. The rearrangement links TRBV30 to TRBJ1-4, with D uncertain. The CDR3 spans 11 residues. V was trimmed by 6 bases and J by 11 bases, leaving 13 bases between them. Germline CDR1 is GTSNPN and CDR2 is SVGIG (reference sequence). Here the CDR3 DNA reads TGTGCCTGCTGGCGCCGCCAGAAACTGTTTTTT. Translated: CACWRRQKLFF.

V is TRBV12-3 or TRBV12-4 and J is TRBJ2-1, with a tentative D call TRBD2 (6 bases). V lost 3 bases, J lost 5 bases, and 14 bases lay in between. The CDR3 is 15 amino acids. The CDR3 spells CASSFGRLGNNEQFF. In DNA form, the CDR3 reads TGTGCCAGCAGTTTTGGTCGACTAGGAAACAATGAGCAGTTCTTC.

Concerning this clone itself: A read error may account for a junction end that differs from germline. The V gene is TRBV6-5, the J gene TRBJ2-3; D not certain. The CDR3 length is 15 residues. Germline CDR1 MNHEY, CDR2 SVGAGI. In DNA, the CDR3 is TGTGCCAGCAGTGACTCGGTGGGTCCAACAGATACGCAGTATTTT. This codes for CASSDSVGPTDTQYF.

A few counts support this clone. CDR3 coding DNA: TGCGCCAGCAGCTTGATGGCGGGGGGTGACACCGGGGAGCTGTTTTTT. It codes for CASSLMAGGDTGELFF. The genes are TRBV5-1 and TRBJ2-2; 8 bases fit TRBD2. J gave up 3 bases and V 1 base, and 5 bases lay outside the gene matches. Per germline, CDR1 SGHRS and CDR2 YFSETQ. This CDR3 is 16 amino acids long.

The chain carries TRBV2 and TRBJ2-5, with D maybe TRBD1 (6 bases). V gave up 3 bases and J gave up 5 bases, with 16 bases separating them. Per the germline V gene, CDR1 is SNHLY and CDR2 is FYNNEI. This CDR3 contains 15 residues. CDR3 residues: CASSDRGLGRETQYF. Written as DNA, the CDR3 is TGTGCCAGCAGTGACAGGGGCCTCGGGCGGGAGACCCAGTACTTC.

Many counts were recorded for this clone. V is TRBV18 and J is TRBJ2-3; D unclear. Per the germline V gene, CDR1 is KGHSH and CDR2 is LQKENI. This CDR3 has 15 amino acids. V was shortened by 5 bases and J by 0 bases, with 12 bases between the two germline ends. The CDR3 sequence is CASSGVEQSTDTQYF. DNA of the CDR3: TGTGCCAGCTCAGGGGTCGAGCAGAGCACAGATACGCAGTATTTT.

The chain recombines TRBV30 with TRBJ1-1; a weak D match, TRBD1 (5 bases). Germline V gives CDR1 GTSNPN, CDR2 SVGIG (reference sequence). The V and J ends lost 4 bases and 5 bases respectively, with 17 bases between them. The CDR3 is made up of 14 amino acids. CDR3 bases: TGTGCCTGGAATAAAGGCATCGGGGGTACTGAAGCTTTCTTT. Amino acid sequence: CAWNKGIGGTEAFF.